Following are 13 T cell receptor beta chains from one sample sequenced in a study of cytomegalovirus exposure and HLA in healthy donors. Use of 60 Vbeta and 13 Jbeta primers characterized the PCR. TCRdb's copy holds only in-frame clones and misses some; the assay was immunoSEQ multiplex PCR. The repertoire holds 90,000 to 150,000 clones, with 60% to 85% as singletons. Specimen: PBMCs. These receptors were collected from a woman between 40 and 55 years old in good health and CMV-seropositive.

V usage is TRBV6-5 and J usage is TRBJ2-7, with 11 bases fitting TRBD1. Germline V gene sequence: CDR1 MNHEY, CDR2 SVGAGI. This CDR3 has 16 amino acids. V trimming: 4 bases; J trimming: 2 bases; junction bases outside the gene matches: 7. The CDR3 region has the DNA TGTGCCAGCAGTTTCGACGGGACAGGGGGGGCCTACGAGCAGTACTTC. This gives the protein CASSFDGTGGAYEQYF.

The genes are TRBV15 and TRBJ2-1, with D possibly matching TRBD2 (5 bases). The V and J ends lost 1 base and 5 bases respectively, with 9 bases between them. The CDR3 sequence is 14 residues long. The germline CDR1 and CDR2 sequences are LNHNV and YYDKDF (reference sequence). The CDR3, as DNA: TGTGCCACCAGCAGAGCCGGACTGGACAATGAGCAGTTCTTC. It specifies CATSRAGLDNEQFF.

The chain uses TRBV25-1 and TRBJ2-7, with 7 bases matching TRBD1. Per the germline V gene, CDR1 is MGHDK and CDR2 is SYGVNS. The CDR3 length is 15 residues. The V gene end was trimmed by 6 bases and the J gene end by 5 bases; junction bases not matched to a gene: 13. CDR3 in DNA: TGTGCCAGCAGGCCGGCCGACAGGGCCAATAACGAGCAGTACTTC. Translation: CASRPADRANNEQYF.

This clone has just a few counts. The rearrangement links TRBV7-2 to TRBJ2-5; D not resolved. Gene TRBJ2-7 matches the end of the DNA better, so the J call may be wrong. Germline V gene sequence: CDR1 SGHTA, CDR2 FQGNSA. CDR3 length: 11 residues. Written as DNA, the CDR3 is TGTGCCAGCAGCGCCTACTACGAGCAGTACTTC. Translated, it gives CASSAYYEQYF.

This chain links TRBV2 with TRBJ2-6, with TRBD1 as a possible D gene (6 bases). Germline V gives CDR1 SNHLY, CDR2 FYNNEI. The length of the CDR3 is 15 residues. Between the trimmed V and J ends, which lost 9 bases and 0 bases, there was a span of 12 bases. CDR3 residues: CARQGRISGANVLTF. The DNA of the CDR3 is TGTGCCAGACAGGGCCGAATCTCTGGGGCCAACGTCCTGACTTTC.

This chain connects TRBV5-1 to TRBJ1-2; 10 positions agree with TRBD1. The CDR3 has 15 residues. V was clipped by 3 bases and J by 4 bases; unmatched bases: 6. Germline V lookup: CDR1 SGHRS, CDR2 YFSETQ. This CDR3 is CASSSRQGAPYGYTF. The CDR3 DNA follows: TGCGCCAGCAGCTCACGACAGGGGGCCCCCTATGGCTACACCTTC.

The chain has TRBV21-1 and TRBJ2-4; the table's D gene call, TRBD1, was not cross checked with the DNA. TRBV21-1 is deemed a pseudogene. This CDR3 is built from 17 residues. The CDR3: CASSINEAGGCENIQYF. CDR3 sequence (DNA): TGTGCCAGCAGCATTAATGAGGCAGGGGGGTGTGAAAACATTCAGTACTTC.

This clone was recorded only once. The V call is TRBV7-9, the J call TRBJ1-5, with D perhaps matching TRBD1 (6 bases). The CDR3 covers 15 residues. Germline loops: CDR1 SEHNR, CDR2 FQNEAQ (reference sequence). Trimming took 5 bases from V and 8 from J, leaving 19 bases between them. In DNA, the CDR3 is TGTGCCAGCAGCCGCCACGGGGGGCCTAATAAGCCCCAGCATTTT. Protein sequence: CASSRHGGPNKPQHF.

The sample holds a few counts of this clone. The chain links TRBV6-1 to TRBJ2-7, with TRBD1 identical over 8 bases. This CDR3 has 15 residues. Germline V lookup: CDR1 MNHNS, CDR2 SASEGT. V trimming: 6 bases; J trimming: 2 bases; junction bases outside the gene matches: 9. The CDR3 loop reads CASRFDRQGTYEQYF. The CDR3 nucleotides read TGTGCCAGCAGATTCGACAGACAGGGGACCTACGAGCAGTACTTC.

The gene calls are TRBV5-1 and TRBJ2-1; 8 bases align to TRBD2. This CDR3 spans 14 amino acids. Per germline, CDR1 SGHRS and CDR2 YFSETQ. V trimming: 2 bases; J trimming: 9 bases; junction bases outside the gene matches: 7. The DNA for the CDR3 is TGCGCCAGCAGCTTATTCGGGGGGGCCGTTGAGCAGTTCTTC. Translating it yields CASSLFGGAVEQFF.

The rearrangement links TRBV7-9 to TRBJ1-2; no firm D call. This CDR3 has 13 amino acids. Germline CDR1 SEHNR, CDR2 FQNEAQ (reference sequence). Deletions cut 5 bases from V and 5 bases from J, with 12 bases between. The CDR3 protein is CASSPEGNYGYTF. In DNA, the CDR3 is TGTGCCAGCAGCCCCGAGGGTAATTATGGCTACACCTTC.

This chain links TRBV7-2 with TRBJ1-2; a possible D gene is TRBD1 (6 bases). CDR1 SGHTA and CDR2 FQGNSA come from the germline V gene. There are 13 residues in the CDR3. With 5 bases removed from V and 8 bases from J, the gap between germline ends came to 15 bases. The CDR3 region is CASSNDRKGGYTF. CDR3 DNA sequence: TGTGCCAGCAGCAACGACAGGAAGGGAGGCTACACCTTC.

The chain employs TRBV28 and TRBJ2-7, with D tentatively TRBD1 (6 bases). CDR1 MDHEN and CDR2 SYDVKM come from the germline V gene. CDR3 length: 15 residues. Between the trimmed V and J ends, which lost 4 bases and 6 bases, there was a span of 19 bases. The CDR3: CASSWGRAGVSEQYF. CDR3 coding DNA: TGTGCCAGCAGTTGGGGTAGGGCAGGGGTCTCCGAGCAGTACTTC.